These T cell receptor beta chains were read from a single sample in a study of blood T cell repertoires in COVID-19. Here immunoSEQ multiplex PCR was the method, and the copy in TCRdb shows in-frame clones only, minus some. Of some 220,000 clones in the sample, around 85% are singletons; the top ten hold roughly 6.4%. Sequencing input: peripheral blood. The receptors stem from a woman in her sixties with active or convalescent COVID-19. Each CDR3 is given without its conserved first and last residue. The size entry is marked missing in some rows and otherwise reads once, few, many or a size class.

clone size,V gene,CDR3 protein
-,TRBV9,ASSGGTTHTGELF
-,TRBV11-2,ASIADRTLPEAF
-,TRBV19,ASSIEGLAGIQY
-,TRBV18,ASSPPQGQGLETQY
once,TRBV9,ASSAVLAGSHTVVEQF
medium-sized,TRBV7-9,ASSFGETDQPQH
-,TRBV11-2,ASSLDREVNLETQY
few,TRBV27,ASSLSSPNTGELF
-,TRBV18,ASSPRGGPTDTQY
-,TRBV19,ASSSWADQGEGETQY